This TCR beta chain was documented in a study of blood T cell repertoires in COVID-19. Study-level background: Samples came from the United States, Italy and Spain, spanning acute and convalescent COVID-19. PBMCs, B-cell-depleted T cells, or T cells provided the cDNA or gDNA that made up the material.

Trimming removed 6 bases from V and 1 base from J, with 12 bases in between. The germline gives CDR1 SNHLY, CDR2 FYNNEI. The CDR3 has 14 residues. Authors' methods: Estimates of nucleated cell counts were drawn from the amplification of reference gene primers. Method: immunoSEQ multiplex PCR; TCRdb's copy keeps in-frame clones and lacks some. The DNA gave D and trimming, while V, J and clone size come from that table. This sample has around 130,000 clones, with about three quarters found just once. Material: peripheral blood. The source is a man between 45 and 60 years old with acute or convalescent COVID-19. The chain joins TRBV2 to TRBJ1-1; D is undetermined. This CDR3 is CASRARTANTEAFF. The CDR3 DNA sequence: TGTGCCAGCAGGGCCAGGACTGCGAACACTGAAGCTTTCTTT.